The 25 T cell receptor beta chains below come from one sample, sequenced in a study of regulatory T cells in long-lasting Graves disease. Building the TCR beta libraries relied on iRepertoire HTBI primers, and CDR3 regions underwent Arm-PCR. MiXCR, run by TCRdb on the multiplex PCR reads, gives a single entry per CDR3 protein. This table holds a few hundred thousand distinct CDR3 sequences, roughly a fifth found once. Time point indicated: persistent/refractory GD, antithyroid drugs over 5 years with positive TRAb. Researchers made the TCR library from RNA that was extracted from PBMCs. Sequencing was performed on peripheral blood mononuclear cells (PBMCs), taken when the disease was refractory, from a patient treated with antithyroid drugs. These receptors came from a female donor with Graves disease.

This clonotype appeared a few times. This may be a read error: a much more frequent sequence differs by one nucleotide. CDR3 coding DNA: TGTGCCATCAGTGAGGAGTCCCCCGAAACCTCCTACGAGCAGTACTTC. It codes for CAISEESPETSYEQYF. The gene calls are TRBV10-3 and TRBJ2-7; D not certain. The CDR3 loop spans 16 amino acids. Germline V gene data show CDR1 as ENHRY and CDR2 as SYGVKD. The V gene lost 2 bases and the J gene lost 0 bases, with 14 bases spanning the gap.

Of note for this clonotype: The junction departs from germline at one end; a sequencing error may be responsible. V and J are TRBV11-2 and TRBJ2-7; no definite D call. CDR3 size: 13 residues. Germline V CDR1 and CDR2: SGHAT, FQNNGV. DNA of the CDR3: TGTGCCAGCAGCTTATATTCTGTAGCCGATACGATCTTC. This sequence encodes CASSLYSVADTIF.

This clonotype has ten or more counts. The chain couples TRBV19 to TRBJ1-2; maybe TRBD1 (6 bases). Trimming took 3 bases from V and 3 from J, leaving 11 bases between them. Germline CDR1 LNHDA, CDR2 SQIVND (reference sequence). This CDR3 has 14 residues. CDR3 coding DNA: TGTGCCAGTAGTATCGGGGGCGCAGACTATGGCTACACCTTC. The encoded protein is CASSIGGADYGYTF. Variable domain in full (rest from reference TRBV19 and TRBJ1-2): DGGITQSPKYLFRKEGQNVTLSCEQNLNHDAMYWYRQDPGQGLRLIYYSQIVNDFQKGDIAEGYSVSREKKESFPLTVTSAQKNPTAFYLCASSIGGADYGYTFGSGTRLTVV.

This chain uses TRBV27 with TRBJ1-5; D gene unclear. V shed 4 bases and J shed 9 bases, with 19 bases lying between them. The CDR3 spans 15 residues. CDR1 and CDR2 from the germline V gene are MNHEY and SMNVEV (reference sequence). For the CDR3, the DNA is TGTGCCAGCAGTTCCGCCCCATTGGGGTTGGGGCCCCAGCATTTT. Translated, it gives CASSSAPLGLGPQHF.

This clonotype was observed at least ten times. The rearrangement links TRBV28 to TRBJ2-7, with TRBD1 matching over 9 bases. Trimming took 4 bases from V and 9 from J; bases not matched to a gene: 4. The CDR3 runs 12 residues. CDR1 is MDHEN, CDR2 SYDVKM, per germline. DNA of the CDR3: TGTGCCAGCAGTTCGGGGACAGGGACGCAGTACTTC. Protein: CASSSGTGTQYF.

The chain has TRBV20-1 and TRBJ2-2; D gene unclear. From germline, CDR1 is DFQATT and CDR2 SNEGSKA (reference sequence). The CDR3 spans 13 residues. Trimming pared 2 bases from V and 8 bases from J, leaving 12 bases between. In DNA form, the CDR3 reads TGCAGTGCTAGATCCACCGGGCTGGGGGAGCTGTTTTTT. It translates to CSARSTGLGELFF.

In its sample, this clonotype was seen many times. The genes are TRBV12-3 or TRBV12-4 and TRBJ1-5, with D possibly matching TRBD1 (6 bases). The V end was cut by 8 bases, the J end by 0 bases, with 8 bases between. This CDR3 is 13 amino acids long. The CDR3 spells CASDRISNQPQHF. The CDR3 nucleotides read TGTGCCAGCGACAGGATTAGCAATCAGCCCCAGCATTTT.

The chain couples TRBV5-1 to TRBJ2-4; 13 bases agree with TRBD2. This CDR3 is built from 19 residues. Germline CDR1 and CDR2: SGHRS and YFSETQ. The ends lost 0 bases at V and 4 bases at J; junction bases unmatched: 10. This chain's CDR3 is CASSLGPRTSGSSKNIQYF. CDR3 nucleotide sequence: TGCGCCAGCAGCTTGGGGCCCCGGACTAGCGGGAGTTCGAAAAACATTCAGTACTTC. Looking up the rest from reference TRBV5-1 and TRBJ2-4 gives the full variable domain: KAGVTQTPRYLIKTRGQQVTLSCSPISGHRSVSWYQQTPGQGLQFLFEYFSETQRNKGNFPGRFSGRQFSNSRSEMNVSTLELGDSALYLCASSLGPRTSGSSKNIQYFGAGTRLSVL.

To note about this clonotype: Since a much larger clone is just one base distant, this may be a read error. The chain uses TRBV7-2 and TRBJ1-2; 8 nucleotides align to TRBD1. Germline CDR1 and CDR2: SGHTA and FQGNSA. The CDR3 extends over 13 amino acids. The CDR3 protein is CAGSDRKQGAYTF. CDR3 sequence (DNA): TGTGCCGGCAGCGACCGAAAGCAGGGGGCCTACACCTTC.

The chain uses TRBV6-7 and TRBJ1-5, with 8 positions matching TRBD1. TRBV6-7 has ORF status, its function being uncertain. The V segment lost 6 bases and the J segment 0 bases; nucleotides outside the gene matches: 13. The CDR3 loop spans 18 amino acids. The CDR3 bases are TGTGCCAGCAGCCCCGGACAGGGCTACCCTTATAGCAATCAGCCCCAGCATTTT. It specifies CASSPGQGYPYSNQPQHF.

This clonotype showed up many times. CDR3 in amino acids: CASSLNGRMYGYTF. The DNA for the CDR3 is TGTGCCAGCAGTTTAAACGGGCGGATGTATGGCTACACCTTC. The rearrangement uses TRBV27 and TRBJ1-2; D ambiguous. Germline V CDR1 and CDR2: MNHEY, SMNVEV (reference sequence). V was clipped by 2 bases and J by 5 bases, with 12 bases between them. This CDR3 comprises 14 residues.

A word on this clonotype: A read error may be the cause here, since a much bigger clone is one base away. The chain joins TRBV2 to TRBJ2-7; perhaps D is TRBD1 or TRBD2 (6 bases each). The V and J ends lost 7 bases and 6 bases respectively, with 16 bases between them. The germline V gene encodes CDR1 SNHLY and CDR2 FYNNEI. This CDR3 spans 13 amino acids. The CDR3 protein is CASKDGGPSEQYF. The CDR3 region has the DNA TGTGCCAGCAAAGACGGGGGCCCCTCCGAGCAGTACTTC.

Only a few counts were recorded for this clonotype. V usage is TRBV28 and J usage is TRBJ1-1; 7 bases fit TRBD1. The CDR3 has 15 amino acids. V lost 3 bases to trimming and J lost 2 bases; unmatched junction nucleotides: 6. From germline, CDR1 is MDHEN and CDR2 SYDVKM. CDR3 residues: CASSFITGVNTEAFF. Written as DNA, the CDR3 is TGTGCCAGCAGTTTTATTACAGGGGTAAACACTGAAGCTTTCTTT. Drawing the rest from reference TRBV28 and TRBJ1-1, the complete variable domain is DVKVTQSSRYLVKRTGEKVFLECVQDMDHENMFWYRQDPGLGLRLIYFSYDVKMKEKGDIPEGYSVSREKKERFSLILESASTNQTSMYLCASSFITGVNTEAFFGQGTRLTVV.

This clonotype has just a few counts. DNA for the CDR3: TGTGCCAGCAGCGTAGGGAACTTTGGCGAGCAGTACTTC. It is translated as CASSVGNFGEQYF. The chain combines TRBV9 with TRBJ2-7; D call uncertain. Trimming cost V 0 bases and J 6 bases, with 10 bases left between them. Germline CDR1 reads SGDLS; CDR2 reads YYNGEE. This CDR3 spans 13 amino acids.

Worth noting for this clonotype: A read error is possible here, since a much larger clone lies one base away. The V call is TRBV28, the J call TRBJ2-2; D might be TRBD1 (5 bases). The length of the CDR3 is 15 residues. Germline CDR1 MDHEN, CDR2 SYDVKM. CDR3 DNA: TGTGCCAGCACCAAGGGCAGGGTCGACACCGAGGAGCTGTTTTTT. Translation: CASTKGRVDTEELFF.

Many counts were recorded for this clonotype. This chain connects TRBV12-3 or TRBV12-4 to TRBJ1-5; TRBD1 matches at 8 bases. The CDR3 extends over 15 amino acids. V dropped 5 bases and J dropped 6; count of bases not matched to a gene: 9. This chain's CDR3 is CASSTDREIGQPQHF. The CDR3 DNA reads TGTGCCAGCAGTACGGACAGGGAGATAGGTCAGCCCCAGCATTTT.

This clonotype has ten or more counts. J is TRBJ2-7 and V is TRBV20-1, with TRBD2 identical over 7 bases. V shed 3 bases, J shed 3 bases, and the junction held 5 bases outside the gene matches. Germline V gives CDR1 DFQATT, CDR2 SNEGSKA (reference sequence). The CDR3 is 13 amino acids. The CDR3 loop reads CSARWREYYEQYF. The CDR3 bases are TGCAGTGCTAGGTGGCGGGAGTACTACGAGCAGTACTTC.

V gene TRBV28 combines with J gene TRBJ1-2; 7 bases agree with TRBD1. The ends lost 4 bases at V and 5 bases at J; junction bases unmatched: 4. The CDR3 extends over 13 amino acids. The germline V gene has CDR1 MDHEN and CDR2 SYDVKM. The DNA for the CDR3 is TGTGCCAGCAGTTGGGCGGGACAGTATGGCTACACCTTC. It translates to CASSWAGQYGYTF.

The table lists this clonotype with a few counts. The CDR3 DNA reads TGCAGTGCTAGAGTAGGACAGGGGGATCAGCCCCAGCATTTT. Its protein product is CSARVGQGDQPQHF. This sequence joins TRBV20-1 and TRBJ1-5; TRBD1 agrees at 10 bases. V lost 1 base, J lost 5 bases, and 2 bases stayed unmatched. Germline loops: CDR1 DFQATT, CDR2 SNEGSKA (reference sequence). The CDR3 covers 14 residues.

This clonotype was seen ten or more times. CDR3 nucleotide sequence: TGCAGTGCTAGGTCAGGGATCAATCAGCCCCAGCATTTT. This sequence encodes CSARSGINQPQHF. The V and J genes are TRBV20-1 and TRBJ1-5; D perhaps matches TRBD1 (5 bases). With 3 bases removed from V and 3 bases from J, the gap between germline ends came to 9 bases. Per germline, CDR1 DFQATT and CDR2 SNEGSKA (reference sequence). The CDR3 is 13 residues long.

The V and J genes are TRBV10-3 and TRBJ2-3; TRBD2 agrees at 14 bases. Germline V CDR1 and CDR2: ENHRY, SYGVKD. CDR3 length equals 17 residues. The ends lost 0 bases at V and 4 bases at J; junction bases unmatched: 3. This CDR3 reads CAISESRLAGGADTQYF. In DNA, the CDR3 is TGTGCCATCAGTGAGTCGCGACTAGCGGGAGGGGCAGATACGCAGTATTTT.

The table lists this clonotype with many counts. The chain combines TRBV28 with TRBJ2-7, with no clear D. Trimming took off 5 bases at V and 0 bases at J, with 8 bases between the two ends. Per the germline V gene, CDR1 is MDHEN and CDR2 is SYDVKM. There are 13 residues in the CDR3. In DNA, the CDR3 is TGTGCCAGCAGTCCAAACCTCTCCTACGAGCAGTACTTC. It specifies CASSPNLSYEQYF.

This clonotype was seen repeatedly, ten times or more. The chain carries TRBV11-2 and TRBJ1-5; D remains unclear. V lost 4 bases, J lost 5 bases, and 9 bases lay in between. The CDR3 covers 13 residues. Germline CDR1 reads SGHAT; CDR2 reads FQNNGV. CDR3 DNA: TGTGCCAGCAGCTCCTCGCTTTATCAGCCCCAGCATTTT. Protein product: CASSSSLYQPQHF. Full variable domain (outside the CDR3, taken from reference TRBV11-2 and TRBJ1-5): EAGVAQSPRYKIIEKRQSVAFWCNPISGHATLYWYQQILGQGPKLLIQFQNNGVVDDSQLPKDRFSAERLKGVDSTLKIQPAKLEDSAVYLCASSSSLYQPQHFGDGTRLSIL.

This clonotype has only a few counts. The chain employs TRBV6-1 and TRBJ2-7, with 9 bases identical to TRBD2. The CDR3 length is 14 residues. J lost 5 bases, V lost 7 bases, and 9 bases had no gene match. Germline CDR1 MNHNS, CDR2 SASEGT. The CDR3 DNA sequence: TGTGCCAGCAACTTAGCGGGAGAGGTCCACGAGCAGTACTTC. It codes for CASNLAGEVHEQYF.

There are many counts of this clonotype. The chain recombines TRBV15 with TRBJ2-7; 7 bases are shared with TRBD1. The V and J ends lost 2 bases and 4 bases, in that order; junction bases with no gene match: 8. Per the germline V gene, CDR1 is LNHNV and CDR2 is YYDKDF (reference sequence). CDR3 size: 15 residues. As DNA, the CDR3 is TGTGCCACCAGCAGAATAGACAGGGCCCCGTACGAGCAGTACTTC. Amino acids: CATSRIDRAPYEQYF.